These T cell receptor beta chains were read from a single sample in a study of CD8+CD57+ T cells in acquired aplastic anemia. MiXCR, applied by TCRdb to the reads, yields one record per CDR3 protein. The data hold hundreds of thousands of distinct CDR3 sequences, with approximately 33% observed a single time. Sequenced input: sorted CD4+, CD8+, or CD8+CD57+ T cells (not recorded which) from PBMCs. The receptors derive from a human donor with aplastic anemia. Both conserved end residues are part of each CDR3.

V	J	CDR3
TRBV20-1	TRBJ2-3	CSATTSGGGDTQYF
TRBV20-1	TRBJ2-5	CSARVVQSQYF
TRBV20-1	TRBJ1-6	CSAPGTGSSYNSPLHF
TRBV27	TRBJ2-7	CASSYSGVPTYEQYF
TRBV14	TRBJ1-2	CASSRQTDRYGYTF
TRBV19	TRBJ1-4	CASSIKGPGDEKLFF
TRBV27	TRBJ1-6	CASSTSPQGASNSPLHF
TRBV7-2	TRBJ1-2	CASSSPTVVRDGYTF
TRBV10-3	TRBJ2-7	CAISDLAGVHEQYF
TRBV6-1	TRBJ2-3	CASSPSRDTTDTQYF
TRBV30	TRBJ1-5	CAWSLPRGLNQPQHF
TRBV10-3	TRBJ1-4	CAISELQGRGLFF
TRBV5-5	TRBJ1-4	CASSLEGLSNEKLFF
TRBV20-1	TRBJ2-2	CSARPAGTGELFF
TRBV20-1	TRBJ1-2	CRGVGGGYGYTF
TRBV19	TRBJ1-5	CASIEGLGNQPQHF
TRBV19	TRBJ2-3	CASTKGFTDTQYF
TRBV29-1	TRBJ2-3	CSVDRDWGTDTQYF
TRBV7-2	TRBJ1-3	CASSPAPTPGNTIYF
TRBV19	TRBJ1-6	CASSIAGQGALNSPLHF
TRBV4-3	TRBJ1-3	CASSQDPGGASGNTIYF
TRBV20-1	TRBJ2-1	CSATGTSDSSYNEQFF
TRBV5-1	TRBJ1-2	CASSQGQGLGGYTF
TRBV2	TRBJ2-7	CASSSTATVGYEQYF
TRBV10-1	TRBJ1-5	CASSEGTGQPQHF
TRBV6-1	TRBJ1-2	CASSPKDSNYGYTF
TRBV7-2	TRBJ2-5	CASTEGGETQYF
TRBV9	TRBJ1-5	CASSRDPLSNQPQHF
TRBV20-1	TRBJ2-7	CSVSGLNEQYF
TRBV7-9	TRBJ1-2	CASSLAGTAYGYTF
TRBV10-3	TRBJ2-7	CAIRFSGSIHEQYF
TRBV7-8	TRBJ2-5	CASSLERGGRETQYF
TRBV7-3	TRBJ1-2	CAWKNSGIYGYTF
TRBV13	TRBJ1-6	CASSGPDRATLHF
TRBV15	TRBJ1-6	CATSNDRVPNSPLHF
TRBV2	TRBJ2-7	CASSPLGAEEQYF
TRBV5-8	TRBJ2-1	CASRTSGRGNEQFF
TRBV20-1	TRBJ1-1	CSASWSRAAEAFF
TRBV7-2	TRBJ2-1	CASSHEFSYEQFF
TRBV5-1	TRBJ2-6	CASSFGSRPSGANVLTF
TRBV19	TRBJ1-1	CASTSGVGANTEAFF
TRBV10-3	TRBJ1-5	CAISESGGSNQPQHF
TRBV7-9	TRBJ2-1	CASSLAKRYSYNEQFF
TRBV20-1	TRBJ2-5	CSATLTGEGETQYF
TRBV2	TRBJ1-1	CASSLTGRTEAFF
TRBV20-1	TRBJ2-7	CSARVTSGGTYEQYF
TRBV5-1	TRBJ2-3	CASSLMRDSSTDTQYF
TRBV25-1	TRBJ2-1	CASRTSGGGHNEQFF
TRBV2	TRBJ2-3	CARGERDTQYF
TRBV29-1	TRBJ2-1	CSGGQVNEQFF